This T cell receptor (beta chain) was captured by sequencing in a study of Ad26.COV2.S vaccination and SARS-CoV-2 variants. Study summary: Donor was one of the participants in the Ad26.COV2.S arm of the COV1001 trial. General study results and limits: Considerable breadth of spike-specific CD8+ and CD4+ T cell responses has reportedly been documented following vaccination. Similar non-spike TCR breadth was observed in recipients of vaccine and of placebo.

This CDR3 has 14 residues. Germline V CDR1 and CDR2: SGHRS, YFSETQ. The V and J ends lost 4 bases and 4 bases, in that order; junction bases with no gene match: 5. TCRdb's copy holds only in-frame clones and misses some; the assay was immunoSEQ multiplex PCR. Of 410,000 or so clones in the sample, 75% to 95% were seen once. About this clone itself: Its antigen is still unknown.

Treatment reported: some 20 received Ad26.COV2.S at low or high dose, single or two shots; several received placebo; per-sample allocation not given. Specimens were obtained on day 63 following the first vaccine or placebo injection. Participants' vaccine, an Ad26 vector, delivered Wuhan-strain SARS-CoV-2 spike. This clonotype was obtained from a person aged 18-60 years who received the Ad26.COV2.S COVID-19 vaccine or a placebo. Source: peripheral blood, taken in a trial of Ad26.COV2.S vaccine versus placebo. This sequence joins TRBV5-1 and TRBJ1-5, with 7 bases fitting TRBD1. CDR3 residues: CASSPWDRNQPQHF. CDR3 nucleotides: TGCGCCAGCAGCCCCTGGGACAGAAATCAGCCCCAGCATTTT.